This T cell receptor beta chain stems from a study of response to subunit inactivated influenza vaccine. Study observations and caveats: Authors suggested that a seasonal influenza vaccination recruits few new T cells each time.

The V segment lost 3 bases and the J segment 4 bases; nucleotides outside the gene matches: 4. This CDR3 is 15 amino acids long. TCRdb reanalysed the RT-PCR reads using MiXCR and keeps one entry per CDR3 protein. Here the sample spans roughly 550,000 distinct CDR3 sequences, 20% to 25% being singletons. There are a few counts of this clonotype. Its cognate antigen is unknown. This same sample was also taken into another study, of T cells expressing NK-cell markers. That publication notes: The authors made TCR beta cDNA libraries by 5'RACE template switching. This switching added a universal primer site and UMIs. Researchers got TCR beta repertoires out of sorted CD3+CD56+NKG2C+, CD3+CD56+NKG2C- and CD3+CD56-NKG2C+ T cells. In four donors, dominant clonotypes made up 28.3-60.1% of CD3+CD56-NKG2C+ cells. Whether expanded NKG2C-expressing T cell clones recognize HCMV is unknown.

Sample: CD4+ T cells sorted from PBMCs, taken roughly 12 days after vaccination. This chain connects TRBV12-3 or TRBV12-4 to TRBJ2-1; 9 bases are a match to TRBD2. This receptor was taken from a man aged 50 to 60 who received an inactivated influenza vaccine. The CDR3 DNA reads TGTGCCAGCAGTTTCAGGACTAGCGAGTACAATGAGCAGTTCTTC. Translation: CASSFRTSEYNEQFF.